A selection of T cell receptor beta chains follows, all from one sample in a study of cytomegalovirus exposure and HLA in healthy donors. Using immunoSEQ multiplex PCR, the repertoire was profiled, and TCRdb retains in-frame clones only, with some absent. The data contain around 210,000 clones, 70% to 90% of them singletons. The sample taken for sequencing was PBMCs. The receptors originated from a girl aged 2-15 years in good health and CMV-seronegative. The CDR3 runs from the conserved cysteine through the conserved F or W. D genes are given only for firm matches. A row's size may be missing; if present it is once, few, many or a size class.

.,TRBJ1-6,TRBV11-2,.,CASSLESPLISYNSPLHF,TGTGCCAGCAGCTTAGAGAGTCCCCTGATCTCCTATAATTCACCCCTCCACTTT
TRBD1,TRBJ1-1,TRBV27,once,CASSQDSRGTGNTEAFF,TGTGCCAGCAGTCAAGACTCCCGCGGGACAGGGAACACTGAAGCTTTCTTT
.,TRBJ1-1,TRBV25-1,.,CASSESRNTEAFF,TGTGCCAGCAGTGAATCGAGGAACACTGAAGCTTTCTTT
TRBD2,TRBJ2-3,TRBV6-5,once,CASSQLAASTDTQYF,TGTGCCAGCAGCCAACTAGCGGCTAGCACAGATACGCAGTATTTT
.,TRBJ2-7,TRBV6-1,.,CASSVPGAYEQYF,TGTGCCAGCAGTGTACCGGGGGCCTACGAGCAGTACTTC
.,TRBJ1-2,TRBV18,once,CASSPKTDYGYTF,TGTGCCAGCTCACCAAAGACAGACTATGGCTACACCTTC
TRBD1,TRBJ1-6,TRBV5-4,.,CASSPRGQGNSPLHF,TGTGCCAGCAGCCCACGGGGACAGGGCAATTCACCCCTCCACTTT
TRBD1,TRBJ1-2,TRBV29-1,once,CSVDPLGGNYGYTF,TGCAGCGTTGACCCTCTAGGGGGCAACTATGGCTACACCTTC
TRBD1,TRBJ1-2,TRBV10-3,.,CAIRTGFLNYGYTF,TGTGCCATCAGGACAGGGTTTCTTAACTATGGCTACACCTTC
TRBD1,TRBJ2-3,TRBV11-2,.,CASSPTYRGGTDTQYF,TGTGCCAGCAGCCCGACGTACAGGGGAGGCACAGATACGCAGTATTTT
.,TRBJ2-3,TRBV27,.,CASMPTYYTDTQYF,TGTGCCAGCATGCCGACATATTACACAGATACGCAGTATTTT
.,TRBJ1-1,TRBV9,.,CASSSGGGLSSSEEAFF,TGTGCCAGCAGCTCCGGGGGTGGTCTGTCCTCCAGTGAAGAAGCTTTCTTT
TRBD2,TRBJ2-7,TRBV9,.,CASSVEPSGGAYEQYF,TGTGCCAGCAGCGTAGAGCCTAGCGGGGGGGCCTACGAGCAGTACTTC
.,TRBJ2-7,TRBV2,.,CASSARTGAYEQYF,TGTGCCAGCAGCGCAAGGACTGGCGCATACGAGCAGTACTTC
.,TRBJ1-3,TRBV11-2,.,CASSLGGHGNTIYF,TGTGCCAGCAGCTTAGGGGGGCACGGAAACACCATATATTTT
TRBD1,TRBJ2-7,TRBV9,few,CASSFSGTGYEQYF,TGTGCCAGCAGCTTTTCCGGGACAGGGTACGAGCAGTACTTC
TRBD1,TRBJ2-1,TRBV6-5,.,CASSLGTGVRGEQFF,TGTGCCAGCAGTCTTGGGACAGGGGTACGGGGTGAGCAGTTCTTC
TRBD1,TRBJ1-5,TRBV10-3,.,CAISGQGGQPQHF,TGTGCCATCAGCGGACAGGGAGGGCAGCCCCAGCATTTT
.,TRBJ1-1,TRBV5-1,.,CASRFGSVGPMNTEAFF,TGCGCCAGCAGGTTCGGGTCAGTGGGGCCTATGAACACTGAAGCTTTCTTT
TRBD1,TRBJ1-1,TRBV7-8,few,CASSLAGTGGPEAFF,TGTGCCAGCAGCTTAGCCGGGACAGGGGGCCCTGAAGCTTTCTTT
TRBD1,TRBJ1-1,TRBV30,.,CAWTGGSTEAFF,TGTGCCTGGACAGGGGGCAGCACTGAAGCTTTCTTT
TRBD1,TRBJ1-5,TRBV6-5,.,CASSPDRAGNQPQHF,TGTGCCAGCAGTCCCGACAGGGCGGGCAATCAGCCCCAGCATTTT
.,TRBJ1-2,TRBV7-3,.,CASSHPGNYGYTF,TGTGCCAGCAGCCATCCAGGGAACTATGGCTACACCTTC
TRBD1,TRBJ2-2,TRBV7-8,once,CASSLASGGWNTGELFF,TGTGCCAGCAGCTTAGCCTCAGGGGGTTGGAACACCGGGGAGCTGTTTTTT
.,TRBJ2-1,TRBV2,few,CASSDSSYNEQFF,TGTGCCAGCAGTGATAGCTCCTACAATGAGCAGTTCTTC
TRBD1,TRBJ2-5,TRBV6-1,.,CASSVPTGTGLETQYF,TGTGCCAGCAGTGTGCCGACCGGGACAGGGTTAGAGACCCAGTACTTC
.,TRBJ1-1,TRBV4-2,.,CASSQDRGGTEAFF,TGTGCCAGCAGCCAAGATCGGGGGGGCACTGAAGCTTTCTTT
.,TRBJ1-1,TRBV5-1,.,CASSLRLDTEAFF,TGCGCCAGCAGCCTGAGGTTGGACACTGAAGCTTTCTTT
.,TRBJ2-5,TRBV6-1,.,CASIRSGQETQYF,TGTGCCAGCATTCGGAGCGGTCAAGAGACCCAGTACTTC
TRBD2,TRBJ2-7,TRBV13,.,CASGTIAGGPQEQYF,TGTGCCAGCGGAACCATAGCGGGGGGGCCTCAAGAGCAGTACTTC